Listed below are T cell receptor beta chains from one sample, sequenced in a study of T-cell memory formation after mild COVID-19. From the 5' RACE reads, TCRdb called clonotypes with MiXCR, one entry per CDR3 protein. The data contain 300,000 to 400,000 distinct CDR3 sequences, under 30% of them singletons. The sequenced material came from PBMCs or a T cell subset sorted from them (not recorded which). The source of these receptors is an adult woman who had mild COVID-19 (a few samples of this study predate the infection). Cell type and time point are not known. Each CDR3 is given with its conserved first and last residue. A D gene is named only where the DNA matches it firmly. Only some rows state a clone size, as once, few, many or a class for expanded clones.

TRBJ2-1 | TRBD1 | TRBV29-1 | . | TGCAGCGCTATCGGGACAGATTACAATGAGCAGTTCTTC | CSAIGTDYNEQFF
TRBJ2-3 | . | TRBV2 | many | TGTGCCAGCAGTGACCCCAGGGATACGCAGTATTTT | CASSDPRDTQYF
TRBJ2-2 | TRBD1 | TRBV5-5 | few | TGTGCCAGCAGGTCGGGACAGGTACACACCGGGGAGCTGTTTTTT | CASRSGQVHTGELFF
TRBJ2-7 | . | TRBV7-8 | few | TGTGCCAGCAGCTTAGCCCCAAGAGGGACTTCCTACGAGCAGTACTTC | CASSLAPRGTSYEQYF
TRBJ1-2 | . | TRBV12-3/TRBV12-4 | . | TGTGCCAGCAGTCTTCATAAGGACTATGGCTACACCTTC | CASSLHKDYGYTF
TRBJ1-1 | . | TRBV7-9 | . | TGTGCCAGCGGCCGGTACACTGAAGCTTTCTTT | CASGRYTEAFF
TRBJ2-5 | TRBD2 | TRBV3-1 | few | TGTGCCAGCAGCGGACGGGACTACCAGTACCAAGAGACCCAGTACTTC | CASSGRDYQYQETQYF
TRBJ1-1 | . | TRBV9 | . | TGTGCCAGCAGCGTTTTCGACAGCCTCAACACTGAAGCTTTCTTT | CASSVFDSLNTEAFF
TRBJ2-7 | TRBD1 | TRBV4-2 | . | TGTGCCAGCAGCCAAAAGAGGACAGGGCTGGTCGAGCAGTACTTC | CASSQKRTGLVEQYF
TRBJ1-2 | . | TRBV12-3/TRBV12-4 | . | TGTGCCAGCAGATTAGGAGGCCTACTCCCGGGTGGCTACACCTTC | CASRLGGLLPGGYTF
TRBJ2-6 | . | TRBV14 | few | TGTGCCAGCAGCCGCAACAGGGCCTCCTCTGGGGCCAACGTCCTGACTTTC | CASSRNRASSGANVLTF
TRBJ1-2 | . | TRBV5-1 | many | TGCGCCAGCAGGCCGTCTCCGGGACAATTCTATGGCTACACCTTC | CASRPSPGQFYGYTF
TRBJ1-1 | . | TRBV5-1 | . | TGCGCCCGCAGGGGCTCGAACACTGAAGCTTTCTTT | CARRGSNTEAFF
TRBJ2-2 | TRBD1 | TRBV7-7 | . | TGTGCCAGCAGCGCCACAGGGGGCGCGAACACCGGGGAGCTGTTTTTT | CASSATGGANTGELFF
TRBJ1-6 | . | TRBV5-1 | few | TGCGCCAGCAGCTTGGGGACGGGAGATTCTCATAATTCACCCCTCCACTTT | CASSLGTGDSHNSPLHF
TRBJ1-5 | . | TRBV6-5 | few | TGTGCCAGCAGTTATTCCAGCAATCAGCCCCAGCATTTT | CASSYSSNQPQHF
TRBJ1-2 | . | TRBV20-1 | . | TGCAGTGCTAGAGGGAGCTGGGGGAGCGGCAGGGACCATGGCTACACCTTC | CSARGSWGSGRDHGYTF
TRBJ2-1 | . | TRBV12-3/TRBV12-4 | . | TGTGCCAGCAGTACGGGTTGGGGGGTTGGCTACAATGAGCAGTTCTTC | CASSTGWGVGYNEQFF
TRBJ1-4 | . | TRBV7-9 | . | TGTGCCAGCAGCTTAGATTGGGATGGGACTAATGAAAAACTGTTTTTT | CASSLDWDGTNEKLFF
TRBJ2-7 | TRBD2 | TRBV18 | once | TGTGCCAGCTACCGGCAGCGGGAGAGTTTTGACGAGCAGTACTTC | CASYRQRESFDEQYF
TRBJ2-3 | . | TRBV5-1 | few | TGCGCCAGCAGCCCTGAATCAGATACGCAGTATTTT | CASSPESDTQYF
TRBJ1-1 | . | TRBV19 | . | TGTGCCAGTACGGGGGTGAACACTGAAGCTTTCTTT | CASTGVNTEAFF
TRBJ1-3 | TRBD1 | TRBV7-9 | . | TGTGCCAGCAGCTTAATCCAGGGGGACACCATATATTTT | CASSLIQGDTIYF
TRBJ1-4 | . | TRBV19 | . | TGTGCCAGCTCTGCAAGGCGGAGGGATGAAAAACTGTTTTTT | CASSARRRDEKLFF
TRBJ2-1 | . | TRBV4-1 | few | TGCGCCAGCAGCGACTGGGACGGAGAGAATGAGCAGTTCTTC | CASSDWDGENEQFF
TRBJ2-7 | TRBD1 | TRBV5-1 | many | TGCGCCAGCAGCCTTCCCGGGACAGGGGGCTGGTCCTACGAGCAGTACTTC | CASSLPGTGGWSYEQYF
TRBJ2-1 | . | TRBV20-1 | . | TGCAGTGCTCGCTGGTGGAGGGCCTACAATGAGCAGTTCTTC | CSARWWRAYNEQFF
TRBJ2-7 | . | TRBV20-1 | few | TGCAGTGCTAGGGGGACCAGGGTAAGCTACGAGCAGTACTTC | CSARGTRVSYEQYF
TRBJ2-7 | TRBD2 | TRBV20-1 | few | TGCAGTGCTCAAGCCCTAGCGGGAGGCCCCTACGAGCAGTACTTC | CSAQALAGGPYEQYF
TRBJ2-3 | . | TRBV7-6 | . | TGTGCCAGCAGCCCCCTTTCGGCCGCAGATACGCAGTATTTT | CASSPLSAADTQYF
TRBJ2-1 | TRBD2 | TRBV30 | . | TGTGCCTGGACTAGCGGACCAAACAATGAGCAGTTCTTC | CAWTSGPNNEQFF
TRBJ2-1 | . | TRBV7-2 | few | TGTGCCAGCAGCTTGAGGCGTAACGATGAGCAGTTCTTC | CASSLRRNDEQFF
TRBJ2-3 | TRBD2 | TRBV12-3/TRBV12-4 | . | TGTGCCAGCAACTCACGGGAGGGGCAGGGCGCGGATACGCAGTATTTT | CASNSREGQGADTQYF
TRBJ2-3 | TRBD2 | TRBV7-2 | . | TGTGCCAGCAGCTTAGTTCCCCGGGTGGTAGCGGGAGTCGGAGATACGCAGTATTTT | CASSLVPRVVAGVGDTQYF
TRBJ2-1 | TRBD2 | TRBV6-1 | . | TGTGCCAGCAGTTTATCTAGCGGGGGCGACTCCTACAATGAGCAGTTCTTC | CASSLSSGGDSYNEQFF
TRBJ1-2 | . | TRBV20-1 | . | TGCAGTGCTAGAGATTTCCTGGCAGGGGTAGTCTATAGCTATGGCTACACCTTC | CSARDFLAGVVYSYGYTF
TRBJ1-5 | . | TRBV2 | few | TGTGCCAGCAGCACCGGACGGATCAATCAGCCCCAGCATTTT | CASSTGRINQPQHF
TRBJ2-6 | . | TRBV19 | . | TGTGCCAGCTCGGTAGGGGCCAACGTCCTGACTTTC | CASSVGANVLTF
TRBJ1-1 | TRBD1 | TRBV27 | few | TGTGCCAGCAGAACAGGGGGGGACACTGAAGCTTTCTTT | CASRTGGDTEAFF
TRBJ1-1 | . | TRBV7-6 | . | TGTGCCAGCAGCTTAAACGTTGAGTTGAACACTGAAGCTTTCTTT | CASSLNVELNTEAFF
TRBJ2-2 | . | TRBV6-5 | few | TGTGCCAGCAGTTTCGACAGGCTCCCCGGGGAGCTGTTTTTT | CASSFDRLPGELFF
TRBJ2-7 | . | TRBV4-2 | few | TGTGCCAGCAGCCAAGTTGAAGGATCCGAGCAGTACTTC | CASSQVEGSEQYF
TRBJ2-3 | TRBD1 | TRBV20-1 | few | TGCAGTGCTCCACTTCGACAGGGGGCGGAAGATACGCAGTATTTT | CSAPLRQGAEDTQYF
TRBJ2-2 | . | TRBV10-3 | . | TGTGCCATCAGTGAGTTGTCTAACACCGGGGAGCTGTTTTTT | CAISELSNTGELFF
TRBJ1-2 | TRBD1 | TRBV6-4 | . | TGTGCCAGCAGTGAAGGGACAGGGGATCAGTATGGCTACACCTTC | CASSEGTGDQYGYTF
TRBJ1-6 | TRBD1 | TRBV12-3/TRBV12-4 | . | TGTGCCAGCAATCAGGGGACAGGATCACCCCTCCACTTT | CASNQGTGSPLHF
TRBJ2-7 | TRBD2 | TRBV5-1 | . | TGCGCCAGCAGCACGGCTAGCGGCTCCTACGAGCAGTACTTC | CASSTASGSYEQYF
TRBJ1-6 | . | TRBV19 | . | TGTGCCACCAGTAAGGCGGCCGATTATAATTCACCCCTCCACTTT | CATSKAADYNSPLHF
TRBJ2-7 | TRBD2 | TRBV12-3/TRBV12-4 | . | TGTGCCAGCAGCCGACCCCTAGCGGAACAGTACTTC | CASSRPLAEQYF
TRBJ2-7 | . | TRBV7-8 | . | TGTGCCAGCAGCTTAAGGATAGATATCCCGACCTCCTACGAGCAGTACTTC | CASSLRIDIPTSYEQYF
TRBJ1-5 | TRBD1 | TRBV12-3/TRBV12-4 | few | TGTGCCAGCAGTTCAGGGGGTAATAGCAATCAGCCCCAGCATTTT | CASSSGGNSNQPQHF
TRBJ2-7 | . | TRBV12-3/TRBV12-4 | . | TGTGCCAGCATAACTGGTTTCTCCTACGAGCAGTACTTC | CASITGFSYEQYF
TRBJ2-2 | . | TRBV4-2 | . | TGTGCCAGCAGCCCCGGAACGAACACCGGGGAGCTGTTTTTT | CASSPGTNTGELFF
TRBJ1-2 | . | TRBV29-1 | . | TGCAGCGTTCCGGGACACGGCAGTTATGGCTACACCTTC | CSVPGHGSYGYTF
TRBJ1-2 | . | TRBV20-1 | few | TGCAGTGCTAGATCCGGGGACTATGGCTACACCTTC | CSARSGDYGYTF
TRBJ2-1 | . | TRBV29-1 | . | TGCAGCGTTGTAAGTCTGACTGATGAGCAGTTCTTC | CSVVSLTDEQFF
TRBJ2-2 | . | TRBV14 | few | TGTGCCAGCAGCCAAGGGGACACCGGGGAGCTGTTTTTT | CASSQGDTGELFF
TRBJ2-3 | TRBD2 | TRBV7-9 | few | TGTGCCAGCAGCTTGACTAGCGGGGATAGCACAGATACGCAGTATTTT | CASSLTSGDSTDTQYF
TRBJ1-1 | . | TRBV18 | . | TGTGCCAGCTCACCAGAGGGGGACATGAACACTGAAGCTTTCTTT | CASSPEGDMNTEAFF
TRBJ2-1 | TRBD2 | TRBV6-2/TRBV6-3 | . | TGTGCCAGCAGTTACACCTTAACCGGGACTAGCGGATCCTACAATGAGCAGTTCTTC | CASSYTLTGTSGSYNEQFF